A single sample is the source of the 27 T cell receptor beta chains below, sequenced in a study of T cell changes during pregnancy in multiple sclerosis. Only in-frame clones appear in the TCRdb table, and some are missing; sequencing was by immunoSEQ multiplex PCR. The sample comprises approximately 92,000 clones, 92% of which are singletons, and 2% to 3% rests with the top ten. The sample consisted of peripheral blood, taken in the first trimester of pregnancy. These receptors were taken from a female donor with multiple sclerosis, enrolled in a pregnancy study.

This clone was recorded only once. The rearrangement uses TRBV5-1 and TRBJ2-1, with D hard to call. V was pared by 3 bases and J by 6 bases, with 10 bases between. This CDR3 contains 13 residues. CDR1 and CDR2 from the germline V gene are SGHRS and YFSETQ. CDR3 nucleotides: TGCGCCAGCAGCTCGGTCTCCACCAATGAGCAGTTCTTC. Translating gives CASSSVSTNEQFF.

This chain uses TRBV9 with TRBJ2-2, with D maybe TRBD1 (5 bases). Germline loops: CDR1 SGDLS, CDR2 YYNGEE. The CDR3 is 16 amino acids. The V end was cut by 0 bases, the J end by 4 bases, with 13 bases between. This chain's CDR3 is CASSVVQGTGTGELFF. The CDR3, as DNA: TGTGCCAGCAGCGTAGTTCAGGGAACAGGCACCGGGGAGCTGTTTTTT.

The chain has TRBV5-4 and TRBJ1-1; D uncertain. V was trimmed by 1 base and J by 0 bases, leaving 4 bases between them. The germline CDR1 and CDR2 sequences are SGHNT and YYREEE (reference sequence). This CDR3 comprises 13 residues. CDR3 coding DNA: TGTGCCAGCAGCTTGCAGATGAACACTGAAGCTTTCTTT. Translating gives CASSLQMNTEAFF.

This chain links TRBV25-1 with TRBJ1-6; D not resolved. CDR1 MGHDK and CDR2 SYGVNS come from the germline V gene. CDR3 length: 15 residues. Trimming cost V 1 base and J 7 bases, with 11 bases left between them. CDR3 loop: CASSESTGWNSPLHF. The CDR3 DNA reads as TGTGCCAGCAGTGAATCGACCGGGTGGAATTCACCCCTCCACTTT.

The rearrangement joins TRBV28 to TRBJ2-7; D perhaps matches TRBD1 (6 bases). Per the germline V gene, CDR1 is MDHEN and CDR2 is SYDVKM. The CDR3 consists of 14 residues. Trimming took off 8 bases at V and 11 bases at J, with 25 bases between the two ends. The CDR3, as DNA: TGTGCCAGCTGCGAGCGACCCGTTCAGGGGAACAAGTACTTC. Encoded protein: CASCERPVQGNKYF.

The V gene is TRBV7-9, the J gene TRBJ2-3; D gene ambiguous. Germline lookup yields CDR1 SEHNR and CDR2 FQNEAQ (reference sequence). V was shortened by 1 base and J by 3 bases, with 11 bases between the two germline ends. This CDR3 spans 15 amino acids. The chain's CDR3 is CASSLGTIATDTQYF. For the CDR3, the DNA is TGTGCCAGCAGCTTAGGCACAATAGCAACAGATACGCAGTATTTT.

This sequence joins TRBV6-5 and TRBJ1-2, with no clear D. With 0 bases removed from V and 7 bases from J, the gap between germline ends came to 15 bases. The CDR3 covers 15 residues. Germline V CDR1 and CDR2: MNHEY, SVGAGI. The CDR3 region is CASSYSILLEGGYTF. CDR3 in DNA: TGTGCCAGCAGTTACTCGATCCTCCTAGAGGGTGGCTACACCTTC.

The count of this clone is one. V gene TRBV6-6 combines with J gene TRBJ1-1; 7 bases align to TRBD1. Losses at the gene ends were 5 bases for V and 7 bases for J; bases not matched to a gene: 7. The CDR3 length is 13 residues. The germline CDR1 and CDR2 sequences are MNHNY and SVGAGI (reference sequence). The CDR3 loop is CASSIKGAGEAFF. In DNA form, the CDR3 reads TGTGCCAGCAGTATAAAGGGGGCAGGTGAAGCTTTCTTT.

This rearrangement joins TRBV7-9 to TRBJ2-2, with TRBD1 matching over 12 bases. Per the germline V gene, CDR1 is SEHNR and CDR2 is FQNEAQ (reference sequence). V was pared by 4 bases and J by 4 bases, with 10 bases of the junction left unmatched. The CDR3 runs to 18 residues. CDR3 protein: CASSYIPGQGAGTGELFF. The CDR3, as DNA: TGTGCCAGCAGCTATATCCCGGGACAGGGGGCTGGCACCGGGGAGCTGTTTTTT. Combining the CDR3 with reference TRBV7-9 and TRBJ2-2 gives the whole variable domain DTGVSQNPRHKITKRGQNVTFRCDPISEHNRLYWYRQTLGQGPEFLTYFQNEAQLEKSRLLSDRFSAERPKGSFSTLEIQRTEQGDSAMYLCASSYIPGQGAGTGELFFGEGSRLTVL.

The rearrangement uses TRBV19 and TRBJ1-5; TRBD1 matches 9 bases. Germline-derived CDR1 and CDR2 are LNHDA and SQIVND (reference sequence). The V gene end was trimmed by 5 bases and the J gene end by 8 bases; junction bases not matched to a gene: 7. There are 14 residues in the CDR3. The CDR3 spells CASSDRGVSKPQHF. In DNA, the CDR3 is TGTGCCAGTAGTGACAGGGGGGTTAGCAAGCCCCAGCATTTT.

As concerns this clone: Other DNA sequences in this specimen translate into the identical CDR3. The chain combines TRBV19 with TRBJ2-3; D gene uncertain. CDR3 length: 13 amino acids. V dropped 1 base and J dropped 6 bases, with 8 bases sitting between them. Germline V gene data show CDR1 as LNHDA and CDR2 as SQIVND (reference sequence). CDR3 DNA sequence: TGTGCCAGTAGTATAGGAGGTACCGATACGCAGTATTTT. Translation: CASSIGGTDTQYF.

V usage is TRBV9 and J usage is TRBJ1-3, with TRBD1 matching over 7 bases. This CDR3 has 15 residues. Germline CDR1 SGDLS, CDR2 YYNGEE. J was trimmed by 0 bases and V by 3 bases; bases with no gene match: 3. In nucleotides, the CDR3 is TGTGCCAGCAGCGAACAGGGGTACTCTGGAAACACCATATATTTT. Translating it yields CASSEQGYSGNTIYF.

The chain's CDR3 is CASSLDRTNEKLFF. The DNA of the CDR3 is TGTGCCAGCAGCTTGGACAGGACTAATGAAAAACTGTTTTTT. The V and J genes are TRBV5-6 and TRBJ1-4; the D gene is possibly TRBD1 (5 bases). The CDR3 runs to 14 residues. The V gene lost 0 bases and the J gene lost 2 bases, with 5 bases spanning the gap. The V gene's germline CDR1 is SGHDT and CDR2 YYEEEE.

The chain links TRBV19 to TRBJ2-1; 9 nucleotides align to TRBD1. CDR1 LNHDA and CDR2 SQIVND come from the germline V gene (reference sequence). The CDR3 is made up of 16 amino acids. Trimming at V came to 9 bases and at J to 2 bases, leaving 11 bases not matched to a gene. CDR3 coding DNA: TGTGCCAGCGCTGGGGGGGGGACAGGGCCCTACAATGAGCAGTTCTTC. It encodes CASAGGGTGPYNEQFF. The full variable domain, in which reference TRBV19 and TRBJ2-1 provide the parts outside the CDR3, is DGGITQSPKYLFRKEGQNVTLSCEQNLNHDAMYWYRQDPGQGLRLIYYSQIVNDFQKGDIAEGYSVSREKKESFPLTVTSAQKNPTAFYLCASAGGGTGPYNEQFFGPGTRLTVL.

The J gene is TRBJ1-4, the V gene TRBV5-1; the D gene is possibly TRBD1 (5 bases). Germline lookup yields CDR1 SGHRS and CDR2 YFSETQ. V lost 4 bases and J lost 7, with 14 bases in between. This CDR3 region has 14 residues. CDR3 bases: TGCGCCAGCAGCCTCTGGGGAGGGGCTGAAAAACTGTTTTTT. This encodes CASSLWGGAEKLFF.

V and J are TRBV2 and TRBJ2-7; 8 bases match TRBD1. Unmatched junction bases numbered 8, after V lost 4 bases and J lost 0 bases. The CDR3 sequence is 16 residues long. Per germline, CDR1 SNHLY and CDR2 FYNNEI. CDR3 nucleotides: TGTGCCAGCAGTGGGACCTCCGGGACAGGCTCCTACGAGCAGTACTTC. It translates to CASSGTSGTGSYEQYF.

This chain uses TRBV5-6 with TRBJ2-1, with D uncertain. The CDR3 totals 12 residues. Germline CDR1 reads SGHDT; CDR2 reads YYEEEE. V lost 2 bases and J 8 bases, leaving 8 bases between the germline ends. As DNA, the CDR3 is TGTGCCAGCAGCTTCCAACGAGATGAGCAGTTCTTC. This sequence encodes CASSFQRDEQFF.

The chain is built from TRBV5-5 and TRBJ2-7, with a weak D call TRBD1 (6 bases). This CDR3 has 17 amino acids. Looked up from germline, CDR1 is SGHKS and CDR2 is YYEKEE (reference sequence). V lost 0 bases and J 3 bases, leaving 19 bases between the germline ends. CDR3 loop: CASSLVLGGALGYEQYF. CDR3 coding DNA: TGTGCCAGCAGCTTGGTACTTGGGGGCGCCCTAGGCTACGAGCAGTACTTC.

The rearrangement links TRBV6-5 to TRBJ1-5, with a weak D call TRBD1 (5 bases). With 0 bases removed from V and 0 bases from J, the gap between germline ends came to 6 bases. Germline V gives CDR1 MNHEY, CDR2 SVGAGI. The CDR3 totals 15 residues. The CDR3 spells CASSYSGDSNQPQHF. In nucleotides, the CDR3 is TGTGCCAGCAGTTACTCAGGGGATAGCAATCAGCCCCAGCATTTT.

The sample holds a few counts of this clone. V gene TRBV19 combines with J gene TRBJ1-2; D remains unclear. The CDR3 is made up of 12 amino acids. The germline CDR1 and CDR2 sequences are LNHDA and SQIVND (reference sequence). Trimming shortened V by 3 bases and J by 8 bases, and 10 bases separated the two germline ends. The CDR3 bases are TGTGCCAGTAGTATCGAGGGCTTCGGCTACACCTTC. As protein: CASSIEGFGYTF.

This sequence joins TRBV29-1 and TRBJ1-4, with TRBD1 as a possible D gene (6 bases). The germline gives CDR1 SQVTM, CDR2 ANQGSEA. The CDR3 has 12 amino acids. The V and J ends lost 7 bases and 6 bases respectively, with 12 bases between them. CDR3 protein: CSADSDDEKLFF. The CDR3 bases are TGCAGCGCGGACAGTGATGATGAAAAACTGTTTTTT.

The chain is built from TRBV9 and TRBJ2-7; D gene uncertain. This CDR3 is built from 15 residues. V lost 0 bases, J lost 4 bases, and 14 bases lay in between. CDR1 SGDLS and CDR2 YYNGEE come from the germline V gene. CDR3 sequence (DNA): TGTGCCAGCAGCGTAGGCCCCCTAGTGGGTTACGAGCAGTACTTC. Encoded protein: CASSVGPLVGYEQYF.

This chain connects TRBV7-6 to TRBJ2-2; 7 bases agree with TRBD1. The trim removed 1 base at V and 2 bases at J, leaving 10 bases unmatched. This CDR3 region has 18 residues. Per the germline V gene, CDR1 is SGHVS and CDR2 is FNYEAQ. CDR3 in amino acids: CASSLEQGIVYNTGELFF. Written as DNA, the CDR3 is TGTGCCAGCAGCTTAGAACAGGGGATCGTGTACAACACCGGGGAGCTGTTTTTT.

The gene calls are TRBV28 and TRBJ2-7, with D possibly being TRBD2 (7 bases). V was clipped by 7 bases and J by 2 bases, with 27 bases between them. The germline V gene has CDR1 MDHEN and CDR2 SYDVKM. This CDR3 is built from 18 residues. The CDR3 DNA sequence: TGTGCCAGCACCCCCCCCGGTCCGGGGGGCTCAGGGGCCTACGAGCAGTACTTC. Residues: CASTPPGPGGSGAYEQYF.

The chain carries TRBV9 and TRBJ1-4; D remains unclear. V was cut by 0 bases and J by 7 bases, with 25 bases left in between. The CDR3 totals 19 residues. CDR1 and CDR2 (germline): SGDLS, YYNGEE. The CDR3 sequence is CASSVEAGAAGLWGEKLFF. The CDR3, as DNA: TGTGCCAGCAGCGTAGAAGCGGGAGCGGCCGGACTTTGGGGTGAAAAACTGTTTTTT.

The CDR3 sequence: CASIRGTGGSYEQYF. For the CDR3, the DNA is TGTGCCAGCATCAGAGGGACAGGGGGTTCCTACGAGCAGTACTTC. The gene calls are TRBV6-1 and TRBJ2-7, with 11 positions matching TRBD1. CDR1 and CDR2 (germline): MNHNS, SASEGT. V dropped 7 bases and J dropped 1; count of bases not matched to a gene: 6. There are 15 residues in the CDR3.

The CDR3 protein is CASSWTAGTNTEAFF. In DNA, the CDR3 is TGTGCCAGTAGTTGGACTGCAGGGACAAACACTGAAGCTTTCTTT. The chain is built from TRBV19 and TRBJ1-1; a possible D gene is TRBD1 (6 bases). Germline CDR1 LNHDA, CDR2 SQIVND (reference sequence). Deletions cut 5 bases from V and 2 bases from J, with 15 bases between. This CDR3 spans 15 amino acids.